This entry lists 20 T cell receptor beta chains sequenced from one sample in a study of graft-versus-host responses after intestinal transplantation. With roughly 200,000 irradiated, violet-dye-labeled stimulator cells, roughly 200,000 CFSE-labeled responder cells were plated. Clones were sequenced by immunoSEQ multiplex PCR, and TCRdb holds only the in-frame ones, with some missing. The sample shows 10,000 to 15,000 clones, around 30% of them seen only once. The sample in question was alloreactive CD8+ T cells from a mixed lymphocyte reaction culture, obtained before intestinal transplant. As for subset: CFSE-low proliferating T cells sorted from roughly 6-day pre-transplant mixed lymphocyte reaction (GvH or HvG direction). The receptors derive from a human patient who received an intestinal transplant.

This clone turned up a few times. The chain couples TRBV5-1 to TRBJ2-4; D not certain. Trimming shortened V by 7 bases and J by 1 base, and 15 bases separated the two germline ends. The CDR3 contains 15 residues. The germline CDR1 and CDR2 sequences are SGHRS and YFSETQ. CDR3 sequence: CASFEDRGAKNIQYF. The CDR3 bases are TGCGCCAGCTTCGAGGATCGCGGTGCCAAAAACATTCAGTACTTC. The variable domain in full, with the rest retrieved from reference TRBV5-1 and TRBJ2-4, is KAGVTQTPRYLIKTRGQQVTLSCSPISGHRSVSWYQQTPGQGLQFLFEYFSETQRNKGNFPGRFSGRQFSNSRSEMNVSTLELGDSALYLCASFEDRGAKNIQYFGAGTRLSVL.

This clone rates as medium-sized. V is TRBV6-1 and J is TRBJ2-7; D gene uncertain. CDR3 size: 15 residues. Germline V lookup: CDR1 MNHNS, CDR2 SASEGT. Between the trimmed V and J ends, which lost 2 bases and 0 bases, there was a span of 11 bases. The CDR3 sequence: CASSEFRLSSYEQYF. CDR3 nucleotides: TGTGCCAGCAGTGAATTTCGGCTGAGCTCCTACGAGCAGTACTTC.

This rearrangement joins TRBV10-3 to TRBJ2-7; 12 nucleotides match TRBD2. CDR3 length: 17 amino acids. The germline CDR1 and CDR2 sequences are ENHRY and SYGVKD. J lost 5 bases, V lost 6 bases, and 14 bases had no gene match. In nucleotides, the CDR3 is TGTGCCATCAGACTAGCGGGAGGAGGGGGAAGGACGCACGAGCAGTACTTC. Translation gives CAIRLAGGGGRTHEQYF.

A single count supports this clone. This chain's CDR3 is CASSPRQPNTEAFF. CDR3 nucleotides: TGTGCCAGTAGTCCTCGACAGCCGAACACTGAAGCTTTCTTT. The rearrangement uses TRBV19 and TRBJ1-1, with a weak D call TRBD1 (5 bases). Trimming shortened V by 5 bases and J by 1 base, and 11 bases separated the two germline ends. Germline values: CDR1 LNHDA, CDR2 SQIVND (reference sequence). The CDR3 runs 14 residues.

This chain links TRBV4-1 with TRBJ1-3; perhaps TRBD1 as D (5 bases). Per germline, CDR1 MGHRA and CDR2 YSYEKL. The CDR3 consists of 16 residues. Trimming removed 2 bases at V and 8 bases at J, with 19 bases between. The CDR3, as DNA: TGCGCCAGCAGCCAAATATGGGACTTCCCCTGGCACACCATATATTTT. Its protein is CASSQIWDFPWHTIYF.

The chain uses TRBV28 and TRBJ2-1; 7 nucleotides line up with TRBD1. The V segment lost 7 bases and the J segment 8 bases; nucleotides outside the gene matches: 8. The CDR3 has 13 residues. Germline V CDR1 and CDR2: MDHEN, SYDVKM. The CDR3 spells CASNLGGTDEQFF. The CDR3 nucleotides read TGTGCCAGCAACCTAGGGGGCACGGATGAGCAGTTCTTC.

As DNA, the CDR3 is TGTGCCAGCAGCTCAGGGACTAGCAGGTCCTACGAGCAGTACTTC. Residues: CASSSGTSRSYEQYF. The chain uses TRBV11-2 and TRBJ2-7; TRBD2 aligns across 9 bases. The CDR3 is 15 amino acids. V shed 4 bases, J shed 1 base, and the junction held 5 bases outside the gene matches. Germline V gives CDR1 SGHAT, CDR2 FQNNGV.

For the CDR3, the DNA is TGCGCCAGTAATCCGGGACAGGGCTACTTCGGCTATGGCTACACCTTC. Protein product: CASNPGQGYFGYGYTF. V usage is TRBV10-2 and J usage is TRBJ1-2; TRBD1 aligns across 9 bases. CDR3 length: 16 amino acids. Germline CDR1 WSHSY, CDR2 SAAADI. J gave up 4 bases and V 9 bases, and 15 bases lay outside the gene matches.

The V call is TRBV5-1, the J call TRBJ2-5; a weak D match, TRBD1 (6 bases). The J call is uncertain, as TRBJ2-7 better fits the DNA end. From germline, CDR1 is SGHRS and CDR2 YFSETQ. This CDR3 contains 13 residues. The CDR3 is CASGGRGPYEQYF. The CDR3 DNA is TGCGCCAGCGGGGGCAGGGGACCATACGAGCAGTACTTC.

This rearrangement joins TRBV18 to TRBJ1-2, with 7 positions matching TRBD1. This CDR3 is built from 14 residues. Germline CDR1 is KGHSH and CDR2 is LQKENI. Germline trimming cut 3 bases from V and 6 bases from J; bases unmatched to any gene: 7. The CDR3 protein is CASSPHRGLNGYTF. The DNA of the CDR3 is TGTGCCAGCTCACCCCACAGGGGACTTAATGGCTACACCTTC.

This rearrangement joins TRBV7-9 to TRBJ1-6, with D tentatively TRBD1 (5 bases). CDR1 and CDR2 (germline): SEHNR, FQNEAQ (reference sequence). The CDR3 consists of 12 residues. The ends were cut back, 5 bases at V and 17 bases at J, with 16 bases in the middle. The CDR3 here is CASSPRRGIVHF. CDR3 sequence (DNA): TGTGCCAGCAGCCCTAGGCGGGGCATCGTCCACTTT.

This clone was counted between two and nine times. V usage is TRBV11-3 and J usage is TRBJ2-1; 14 bases are a match to TRBD2. V was clipped by 5 bases and J by 6 bases; unmatched bases: 6. The germline V gene encodes CDR1 SGHNT and CDR2 YENEEA. The CDR3 is 16 residues long. The CDR3 sequence is CASSPGTSGRINEQFF. CDR3 coding DNA: TGTGCCAGCAGCCCTGGGACTAGCGGGAGAATCAATGAGCAGTTCTTC.

This clone occurred a few times. The chain couples TRBV4-3 to TRBJ2-7; D ambiguous. Trimming took off 1 base at V and 6 bases at J, with 13 bases between the two ends. The CDR3 runs 14 residues. Germline CDR1 LGHNA, CDR2 YSLEER. The CDR3 bases are TGCGCCAGCAGCCAAGGGGTTAGTCCCCCCGAGCAGTACTTC. Translation: CASSQGVSPPEQYF.

This clone was counted between two and nine times. The chain employs TRBV15 and TRBJ2-3, with 10 bases lining up with TRBD2. Trimming cost V 3 bases and J 2 bases; bases outside gene matches: 5. Germline V gene sequence: CDR1 LNHNV, CDR2 YYDKDF (reference sequence). The CDR3 runs 16 residues. The CDR3 reads CATSSSGGAYTDTQYF. DNA for the CDR3: TGTGCCACCAGCAGCAGCGGGGGGGCCTACACAGATACGCAGTATTTT.

The chain links TRBV5-5 to TRBJ1-4, with D possibly TRBD1 on 6 matching bases. Trimming stripped 2 bases from V and 7 bases from J, with 15 bases between. The CDR3 length is 15 residues. The germline V gene encodes CDR1 SGHKS and CDR2 YYEKEE (reference sequence). The CDR3 nucleotides are TGTGCCAGCAGCTTTATGGGGGCGCCGGGTGAAAAACTGTTTTTT. As protein: CASSFMGAPGEKLFF.

This clone was observed a single time. This chain uses TRBV7-9 with TRBJ2-2; maybe TRBD1 (6 bases). The CDR3 is 16 amino acids. V lost 1 base and J lost 7, with 16 bases in between. Germline V gives CDR1 SEHNR, CDR2 FQNEAQ (reference sequence). The CDR3 sequence is CASSLDKDRHYGELFF. CDR3 DNA sequence: TGTGCCAGCAGCTTAGACAAGGACAGACATTACGGGGAGCTGTTTTTT.

This clone was observed a few times. The chain combines TRBV29-1 with TRBJ2-7; 7 positions match TRBD1. Losses at the gene ends were 2 bases for V and 1 base for J; bases not matched to a gene: 2. The CDR3 extends over 13 amino acids. The germline V gene has CDR1 SQVTM and CDR2 ANQGSEA. CDR3 protein: CSVETGDSYEQYF. The CDR3 DNA reads as TGCAGCGTTGAAACAGGGGATTCCTACGAGCAGTACTTC.

This clone is categorized as medium-sized. CDR3 sequence: CASSYGGNEQFF. CDR3 DNA sequence: TGTGCCAGCAGTTACGGAGGCAATGAGCAGTTCTTC. The chain couples TRBV6-5 to TRBJ2-1, with D tentatively TRBD2 (5 bases). The germline V and J ends were trimmed by 2 bases and 6 bases, with 5 bases remaining between them. The V gene's germline CDR1 is MNHEY and CDR2 SVGAGI. The CDR3 is 12 residues long.

V is TRBV7-6 and J is TRBJ2-7, with 8 bases matching TRBD2. Trimming took 1 base from V and 4 from J; bases not matched to a gene: 9. CDR1 SGHVS and CDR2 FNYEAQ come from the germline V gene. The CDR3 sequence is 16 residues long. The CDR3 nucleotides are TGTGCCAGCAGCTTAGAGAGCGGGGGCGTGGGGTACGAGCAGTACTTC. Translating it yields CASSLESGGVGYEQYF.

V and J are TRBV13 and TRBJ2-5; no firm D call. Germline CDR1 PRHDT, CDR2 FYEKMQ (reference sequence). The ends were cut back, 4 bases at V and 5 bases at J, with 20 bases in the middle. CDR3 length: 16 residues. The CDR3 is CASSCNDDQPGETQYF. As DNA, the CDR3 is TGTGCCAGCAGCTGCAACGATGATCAACCCGGGGAGACCCAGTACTTC.